Detailed here is one T cell receptor beta chain. What antigen it recognizes has not been identified. Base qualities are not recorded, but no much larger clone differs from it by a single base. This sample is part of a study of post-analysis software for immune sequencing data (dated by TCRdb to the mid-2010s). Some background on the complete study: Disease courses on record covered relapsing-remitting, secondary progressive and progressive-relapsing multiple sclerosis, though some patients had no subtype annotation. The multiple sclerosis patient repertoires were compared with some twelve previously published healthy control repertoires from donors aged about 6 to 26 years. A subset of samples was prepared in parallel using single-end sample barcoding, then pooled and co-amplified after Illumina adapter ligation.

The germline V gene sets CDR1 to SGHRS and CDR2 to YFSETQ. The trim is 1 base for V and 2 bases for J, with a gap of 8 bases between the germline ends. The CDR3 measures 14 amino acids from cysteine to phenylalanine. Kept here is only the CDR3 DNA, which spans 42 bases and is read in frame from base 1. Study-wide findings and limitations: The control group was slightly older than the multiple sclerosis patient group. Strong co-clustering of samples prepared in the same batch was shown by direct clustering with F measure, prompting a batch-effect correction. Multiple sclerosis patients had significantly lower normalized Chao1 diversity than controls, a result that suggests substantial peripheral T-cell clonal expansion. Significantly higher frequencies in patients than in controls were found for roughly 5 TRBV segments, including TRBV5-6, TRBV5-1 and TRBV20-1.

To demonstrate the VDJtools post-analysis software, the study profiled TCR beta repertoires from the peripheral blood of 13 young patients with multiple sclerosis. The multiple sclerosis patients were children and adolescents between about 6 and 16 years of age. The library was produced with PCR. The listed sequencing device is Illumina HiSeq 2500. Unique molecular identifiers were incorporated into TCR beta cDNA libraries to reduce PCR and sequencing biases. Per 1 to 10 million input T cells, 500,000 or so cDNA molecules were obtained, such that each molecule approximated one T cell. Patient libraries were prepared and sequenced with the same protocol used for the earlier healthy control dataset. Within a given batch, samples were prepared together, multiplexed and sequenced on the same HiSeq lane. As for how the authors treated the data: MIGEC handled the raw barcoded reads, throwing out single-read molecular identifier groups before consensus assembly and CDR3 extraction. VDJtools was used for post-analysis of the clonotype tables, and diversity was normalized by down-sampling every dataset to the size of the smallest sample. Repertoire overlap clustering matched CDR3 amino acid but not nucleotide sequences to correct batch-related cross-sample contamination. Starting from the raw public reads, TCRdb applied fastp trimming at Q25, assembled clones with MiXCR and retained in-frame beta chains. Every CDR3 protein is listed once, alongside the most common genes and DNA of its rows. TCRdb's processing, not the authors' own work, is the source of the V and J calls. This sample is represented by roughly 540,000 distinct CDR3 sequences; roughly 34% of them were singletons. The ten largest clones take up 5% to 6% of the sample.

The rearranged chain carries TRBV5-1 and TRBJ2-3; the D call could be TRBD1 or TRBD2, with each sharing 5 bases. Material: blood. The clonotype was recovered from a girl younger than 18 with multiple sclerosis. The nucleotides read TGCGCCAGCAGCTTGTTCGGGACCACAGATACGCAGTATTTT. This codes for CASSLFGTTDTQYF. Extended through the reference TRBV5-1 and TRBJ2-3 proteins, this CDR3 yields the full variable domain: KAGVTQTPRYLIKTRGQQVTLSCSPISGHRSVSWYQQTPGQGLQFLFEYFSETQRNKGNFPGRFSGRQFSNSRSEMNVSTLELGDSALYLCASSLFGTTDTQYFGPGTRLTVL.